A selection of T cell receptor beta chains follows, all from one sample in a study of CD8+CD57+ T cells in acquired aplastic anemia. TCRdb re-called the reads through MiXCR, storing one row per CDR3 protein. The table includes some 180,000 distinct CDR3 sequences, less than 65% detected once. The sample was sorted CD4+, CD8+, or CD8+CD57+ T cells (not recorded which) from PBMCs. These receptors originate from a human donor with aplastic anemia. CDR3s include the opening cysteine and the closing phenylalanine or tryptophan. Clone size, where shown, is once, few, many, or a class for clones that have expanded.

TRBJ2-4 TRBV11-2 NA CASSLIRRTRDKNIQYF
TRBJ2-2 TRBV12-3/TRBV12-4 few CASRSGLATGELFF
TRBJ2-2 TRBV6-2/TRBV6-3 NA CASSLGGLQTGELFF
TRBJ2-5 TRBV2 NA CASSPSGEVQETQYF
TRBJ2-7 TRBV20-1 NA CSAAKGRIYEQYF
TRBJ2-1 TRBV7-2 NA CASSQDGSSGRGWEQFF
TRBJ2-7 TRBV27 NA CASCLGTAVDEQYF
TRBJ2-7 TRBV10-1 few CASTITGGPIYEQYF
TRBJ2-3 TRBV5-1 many CASSAGTSITSDTQYF
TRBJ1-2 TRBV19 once CASSIEGTPRNYGYTF
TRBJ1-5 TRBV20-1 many CSAGGQFGNQPQHF
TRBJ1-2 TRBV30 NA CAWSEDNYGYTF
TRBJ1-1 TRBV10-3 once CAISESTGRLNTEAFF
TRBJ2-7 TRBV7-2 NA CASSPDRDEQYF
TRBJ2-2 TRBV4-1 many CASSRGQTNTGELFF
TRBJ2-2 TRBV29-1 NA CSVADPLGLAVGELFF
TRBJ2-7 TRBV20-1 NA CSAAEPAYEQYF
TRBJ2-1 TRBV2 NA CASGPEQFF
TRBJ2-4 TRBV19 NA CASSIVGTSLHYF
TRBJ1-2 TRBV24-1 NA CATSDTIYGYTF
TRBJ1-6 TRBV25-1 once CASSRAGEASPLHF
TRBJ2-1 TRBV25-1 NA CASSDARASRNEQFF
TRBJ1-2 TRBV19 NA CASSEWGVSNYGYTF